This T cell receptor (beta chain) was sequenced in a study of T cells in Graves' hyperthyroidism and ophthalmopathy. The cohort's ophthalmopathy patients, a group with duration under 3 months, had a Clinical Activity Score of at least 3 and a NOSPECS grade of at least 4. Clinical symptoms, serum thyroxine, TRAb, thyroid ultrasound and orbital computed tomography informed diagnoses. Germline lookup yields CDR1 MDHEN and CDR2 SYDVKM. V lost 7 bases to trimming and J lost 8 bases, with 11 bases between them. The length of the CDR3 is 11 residues. It was RNA transcripts that yielded the amplified TCR beta CDR3 regions. Primed by the HTBI set, a first-round RT-PCR was run on the TCR CDR3. TCRdb used MiXCR to reprocess the multiplex PCR reads, holding one entry per CDR3 protein. The table shows 500,000 or so distinct CDR3 sequences, with 15% to 20% occurring only once. This clonotype occurred many times.

The V gene is TRBV28, the J gene TRBJ1-2; D might be TRBD1 (5 bases). This TCR was sampled from a woman aged 30 to 39 with Graves' ophthalmopathy. Material for sequencing was blood. The DNA of the CDR3 is TGTGCCAGCAACGGGGGGAGCGGCTACACCTTC. Protein: CASNGGSGYTF.